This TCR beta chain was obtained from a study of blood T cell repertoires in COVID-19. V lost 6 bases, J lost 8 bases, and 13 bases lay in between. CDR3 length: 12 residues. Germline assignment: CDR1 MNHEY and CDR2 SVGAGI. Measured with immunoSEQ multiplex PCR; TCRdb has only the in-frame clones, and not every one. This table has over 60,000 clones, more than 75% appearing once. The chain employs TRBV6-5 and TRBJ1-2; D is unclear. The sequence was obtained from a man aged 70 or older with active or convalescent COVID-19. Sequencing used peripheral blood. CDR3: CASSSTGLGYTF. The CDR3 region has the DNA TGTGCCAGCAGCAGTACCGGGTTGGGCTACACCTTC.